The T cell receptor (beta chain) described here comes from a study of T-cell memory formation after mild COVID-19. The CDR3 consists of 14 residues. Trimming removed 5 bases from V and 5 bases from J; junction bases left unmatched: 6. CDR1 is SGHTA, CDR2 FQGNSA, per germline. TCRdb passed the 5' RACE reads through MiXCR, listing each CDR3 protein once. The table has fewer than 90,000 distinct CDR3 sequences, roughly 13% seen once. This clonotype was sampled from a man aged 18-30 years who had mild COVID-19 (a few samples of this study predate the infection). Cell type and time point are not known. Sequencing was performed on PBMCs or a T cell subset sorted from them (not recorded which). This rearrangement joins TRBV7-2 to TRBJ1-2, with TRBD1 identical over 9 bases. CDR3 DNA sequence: TGTGCCAGCAGCCGCACCGGGACAGGGTATGGCTACACCTTC. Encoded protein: CASSRTGTGYGYTF.